This T cell receptor (beta chain) was recorded in a study of cytomegalovirus exposure and HLA in healthy donors. Primers: 60 Vbeta forward and 13 Jbeta reverse. The protocol was immunoSEQ multiplex PCR, while the TCRdb copy is restricted to in-frame clones and leaves out a portion. The sample carries a few hundred thousand clones, about 80% recorded once. Germline V gene lookup returns CDR1 SEHNR and CDR2 FQNEAQ (reference sequence). The CDR3 consists of 16 residues. With 4 bases clipped from V and 8 bases from J, the junction kept 11 bases outside the gene matches. Whole-study results and caveats: It was fewer than 200 TCR beta chains that were listed as cytomegalovirus-associated.

For this clone: No antigen is known for it.

This chain connects TRBV7-9 to TRBJ2-1; 10 bases map to TRBD2. The TCR was taken from a man aged 40-49 years in good health and CMV-seronegative. Sequenced material: PBMCs. CDR3 sequence: CASSSSLAGREDEQFF. In nucleotides, the CDR3 is TGTGCCAGCAGCTCTTCACTAGCGGGAAGGGAGGATGAGCAGTTCTTC.